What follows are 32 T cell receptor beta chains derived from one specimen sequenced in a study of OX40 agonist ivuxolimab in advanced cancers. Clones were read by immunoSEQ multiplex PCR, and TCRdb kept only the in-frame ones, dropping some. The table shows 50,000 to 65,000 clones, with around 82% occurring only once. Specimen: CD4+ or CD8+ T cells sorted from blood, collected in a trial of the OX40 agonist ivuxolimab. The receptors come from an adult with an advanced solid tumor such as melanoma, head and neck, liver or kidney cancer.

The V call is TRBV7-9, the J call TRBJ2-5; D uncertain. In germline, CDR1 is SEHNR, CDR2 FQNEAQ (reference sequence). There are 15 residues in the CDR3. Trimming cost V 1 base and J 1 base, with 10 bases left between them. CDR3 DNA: TGTGCCAGCAGCTTAGGGGTGAGCAGCCAAGAGACCCAGTACTTC. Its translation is CASSLGVSSQETQYF.

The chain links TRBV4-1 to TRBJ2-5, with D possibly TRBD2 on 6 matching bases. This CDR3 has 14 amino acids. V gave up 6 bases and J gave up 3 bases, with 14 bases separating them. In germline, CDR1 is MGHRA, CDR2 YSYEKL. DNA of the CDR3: TGCGCCAGCAGGAAGTGGGGGGAAAAAGAGACCCAGTACTTC. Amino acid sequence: CASRKWGEKETQYF.

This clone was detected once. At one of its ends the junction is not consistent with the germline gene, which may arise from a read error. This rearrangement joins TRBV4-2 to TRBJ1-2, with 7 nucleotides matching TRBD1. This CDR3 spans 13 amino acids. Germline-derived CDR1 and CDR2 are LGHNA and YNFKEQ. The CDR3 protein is CASSFLLQGSPGF. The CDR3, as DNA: TGTGCCAGCAGCTTTCTTTTACAGGGGTCGCCTGGATTC.

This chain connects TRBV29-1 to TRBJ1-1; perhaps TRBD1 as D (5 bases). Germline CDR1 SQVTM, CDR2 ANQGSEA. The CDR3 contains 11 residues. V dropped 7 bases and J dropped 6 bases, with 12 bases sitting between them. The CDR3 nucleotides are TGCAGCGGGGGGGAGATTTCTGAAGCTTTCTTT. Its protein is CSGGEISEAFF.

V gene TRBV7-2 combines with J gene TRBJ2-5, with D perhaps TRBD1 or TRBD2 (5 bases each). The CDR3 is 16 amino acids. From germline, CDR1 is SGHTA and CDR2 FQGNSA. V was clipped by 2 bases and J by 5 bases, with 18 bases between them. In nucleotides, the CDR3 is TGTGCCAGCAGCTTAACACCGGGGCTCCTGGGGGAGACCCAGTACTTC. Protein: CASSLTPGLLGETQYF.

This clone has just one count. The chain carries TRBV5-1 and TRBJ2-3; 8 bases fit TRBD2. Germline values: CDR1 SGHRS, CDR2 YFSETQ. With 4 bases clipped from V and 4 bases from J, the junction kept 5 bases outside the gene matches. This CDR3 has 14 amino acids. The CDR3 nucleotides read TGCGCCAGCAGCATTGCGGGGGGTGCAGATACGCAGTATTTT. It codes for CASSIAGGADTQYF. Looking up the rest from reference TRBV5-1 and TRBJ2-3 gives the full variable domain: KAGVTQTPRYLIKTRGQQVTLSCSPISGHRSVSWYQQTPGQGLQFLFEYFSETQRNKGNFPGRFSGRQFSNSRSEMNVSTLELGDSALYLCASSIAGGADTQYFGPGTRLTVL.

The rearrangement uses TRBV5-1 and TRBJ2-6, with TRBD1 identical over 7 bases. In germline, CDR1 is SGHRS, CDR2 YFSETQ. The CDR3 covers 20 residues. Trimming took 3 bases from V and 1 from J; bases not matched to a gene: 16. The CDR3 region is CASSWGTVDRDPSGANVLTF. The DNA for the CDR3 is TGCGCCAGCAGCTGGGGGACCGTTGACAGGGACCCTTCTGGGGCCAACGTCCTGACTTTC.

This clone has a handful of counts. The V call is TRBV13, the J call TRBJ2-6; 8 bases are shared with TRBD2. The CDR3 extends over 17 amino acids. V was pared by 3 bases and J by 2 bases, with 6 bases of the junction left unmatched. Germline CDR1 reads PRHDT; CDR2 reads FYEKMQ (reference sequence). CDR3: CASSLRGALPGANVLTF. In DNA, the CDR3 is TGTGCCAGCAGCTTGCGGGGGGCCCTCCCTGGGGCCAACGTCCTGACTTTC. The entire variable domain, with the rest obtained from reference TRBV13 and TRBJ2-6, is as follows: AAGVIQSPRHLIKEKRETATLKCYPIPRHDTVYWYQQGPGQDPQFLISFYEKMQSDKGSIPDRFSAQQFSDYHSELNMSSLELGDSALYFCASSLRGALPGANVLTFGAGSRLTVL.

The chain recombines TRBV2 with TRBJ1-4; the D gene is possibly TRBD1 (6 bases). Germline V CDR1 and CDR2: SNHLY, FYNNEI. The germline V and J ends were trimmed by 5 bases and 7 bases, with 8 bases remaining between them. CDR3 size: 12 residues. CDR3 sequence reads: CASSTGFEKLFF. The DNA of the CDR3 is TGTGCCAGCAGTACAGGGTTTGAAAAACTGTTTTTT.

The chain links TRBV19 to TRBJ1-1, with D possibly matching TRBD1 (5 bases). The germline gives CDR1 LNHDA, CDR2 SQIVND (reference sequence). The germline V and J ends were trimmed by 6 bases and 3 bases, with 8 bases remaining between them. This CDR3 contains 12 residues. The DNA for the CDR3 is TGTGCCAGTAGGATGGGGGACACTGAAGCTTTCTTT. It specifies CASRMGDTEAFF.

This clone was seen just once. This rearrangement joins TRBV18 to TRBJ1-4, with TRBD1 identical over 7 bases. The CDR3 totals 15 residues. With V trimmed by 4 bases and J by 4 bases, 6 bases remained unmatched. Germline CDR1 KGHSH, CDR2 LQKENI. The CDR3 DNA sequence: TGTGCCAGCTCACGATTACAGGGGTATAATGAAAAACTGTTTTTT. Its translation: CASSRLQGYNEKLFF. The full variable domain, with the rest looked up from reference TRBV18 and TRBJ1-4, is NAGVMQNPRHLVRRRGQEARLRCSPMKGHSHVYWYRQLPEEGLKFMVYLQKENIIDESGMPKERFSAEFPKEGPSILRIQQVVRGDSAAYFCASSRLQGYNEKLFFGSGTQLSVL.

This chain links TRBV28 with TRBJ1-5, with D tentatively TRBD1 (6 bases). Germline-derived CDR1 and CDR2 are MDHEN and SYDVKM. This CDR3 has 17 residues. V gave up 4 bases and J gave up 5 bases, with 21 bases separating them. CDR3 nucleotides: TGTGCCAGCAGTTCCCTAGCCTATGGAGGGGGAGATCAGCCCCAGCATTTT. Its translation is CASSSLAYGGGDQPQHF.

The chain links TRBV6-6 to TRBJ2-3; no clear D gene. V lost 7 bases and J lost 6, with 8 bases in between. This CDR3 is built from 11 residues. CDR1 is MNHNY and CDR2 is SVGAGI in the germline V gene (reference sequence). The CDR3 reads CASTGMDTQYF. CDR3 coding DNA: TGTGCCAGCACCGGTATGGATACGCAGTATTTT.

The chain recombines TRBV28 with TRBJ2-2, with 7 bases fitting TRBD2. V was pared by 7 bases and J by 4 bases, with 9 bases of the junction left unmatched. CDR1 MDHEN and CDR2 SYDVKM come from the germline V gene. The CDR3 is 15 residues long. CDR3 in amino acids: CASTLSGIPTGELFF. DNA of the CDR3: TGTGCCAGCACCCTGAGCGGGATACCCACCGGGGAGCTGTTTTTT.

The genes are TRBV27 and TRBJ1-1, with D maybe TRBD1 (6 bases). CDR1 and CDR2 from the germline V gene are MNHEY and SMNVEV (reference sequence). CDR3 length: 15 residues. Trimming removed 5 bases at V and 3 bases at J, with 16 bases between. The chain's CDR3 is CASSPRPHRDTEAFF. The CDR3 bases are TGTGCCAGCAGTCCCCGCCCCCACAGGGACACTGAAGCTTTCTTT.

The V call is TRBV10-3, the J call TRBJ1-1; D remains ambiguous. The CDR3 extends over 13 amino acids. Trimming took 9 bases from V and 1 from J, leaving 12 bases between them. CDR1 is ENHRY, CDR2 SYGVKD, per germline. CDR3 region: CAIGNSRNTEAFF. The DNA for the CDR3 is TGTGCCATAGGGAACAGCCGGAACACTGAAGCTTTCTTT.

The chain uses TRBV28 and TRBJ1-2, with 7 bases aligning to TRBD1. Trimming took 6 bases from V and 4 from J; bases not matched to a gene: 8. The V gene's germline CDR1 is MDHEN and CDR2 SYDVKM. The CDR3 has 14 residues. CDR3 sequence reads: CASRIDRVAYGYTF. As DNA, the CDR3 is TGTGCCAGCAGGATTGACAGGGTTGCCTATGGCTACACCTTC.

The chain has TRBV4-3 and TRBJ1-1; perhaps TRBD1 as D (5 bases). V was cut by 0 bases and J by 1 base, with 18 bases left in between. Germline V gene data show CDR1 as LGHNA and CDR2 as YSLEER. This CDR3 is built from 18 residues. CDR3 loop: CASSQDVGFEGENTEAFF. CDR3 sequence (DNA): TGCGCCAGCAGCCAAGATGTGGGGTTTGAAGGGGAGAACACTGAAGCTTTCTTT.

CDR3 sequence: CASSGRSPTGQYF. The CDR3 DNA sequence: TGTGCCAGCTCGGGTAGGTCCCCTACCGGGCAGTACTTC. The chain employs TRBV19 and TRBJ2-7; no definite D call. V was shortened by 9 bases and J by 9 bases, with 21 bases between the two germline ends. CDR3 length equals 13 residues. CDR1 LNHDA and CDR2 SQIVND come from the germline V gene (reference sequence).

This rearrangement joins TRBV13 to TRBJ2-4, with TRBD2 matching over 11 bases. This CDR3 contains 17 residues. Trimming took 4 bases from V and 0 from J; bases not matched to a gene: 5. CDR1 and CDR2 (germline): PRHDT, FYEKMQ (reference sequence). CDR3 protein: CASSWLTSGVAKNIQYF. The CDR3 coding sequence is TGTGCCAGCAGCTGGCTGACTAGCGGGGTAGCCAAAAACATTCAGTACTTC.

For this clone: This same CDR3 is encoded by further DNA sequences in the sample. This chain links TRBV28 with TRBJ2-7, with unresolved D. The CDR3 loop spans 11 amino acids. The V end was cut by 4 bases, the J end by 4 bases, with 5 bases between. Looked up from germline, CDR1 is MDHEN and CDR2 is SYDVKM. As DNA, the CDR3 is TGTGCCAGCAGTTCCAGGTACGAGCAGTACTTC. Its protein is CASSSRYEQYF.

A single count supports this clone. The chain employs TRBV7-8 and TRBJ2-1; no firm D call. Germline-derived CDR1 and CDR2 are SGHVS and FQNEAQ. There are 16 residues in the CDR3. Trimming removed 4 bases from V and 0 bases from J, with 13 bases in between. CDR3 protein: CASSSGPLSSYNEQFF. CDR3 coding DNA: TGTGCCAGCAGCTCTGGACCGCTGAGCTCCTACAATGAGCAGTTCTTC.

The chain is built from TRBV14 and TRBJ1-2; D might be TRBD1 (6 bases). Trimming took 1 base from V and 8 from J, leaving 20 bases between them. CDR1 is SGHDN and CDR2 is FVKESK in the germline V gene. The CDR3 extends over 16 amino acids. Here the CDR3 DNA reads TGTGCCAGCAGCCAAGCGACAGCGGGCAGGAGGGGGGGCTACACCTTC. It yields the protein CASSQATAGRRGGYTF.

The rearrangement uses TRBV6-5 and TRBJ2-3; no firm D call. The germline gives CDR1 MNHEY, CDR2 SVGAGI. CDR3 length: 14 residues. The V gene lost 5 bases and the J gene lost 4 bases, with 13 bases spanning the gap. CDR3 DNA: TGTGCCAGCAGTGAGACAAGCGACCCAGATACGCAGTATTTT. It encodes CASSETSDPDTQYF.

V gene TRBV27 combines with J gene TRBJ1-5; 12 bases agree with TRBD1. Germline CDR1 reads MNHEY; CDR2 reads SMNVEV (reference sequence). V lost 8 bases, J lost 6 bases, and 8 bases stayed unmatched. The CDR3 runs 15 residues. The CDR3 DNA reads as TGTGCCAGCTCCACGGGACAGGGGGCGAGTCAGCCCCAGCATTTT. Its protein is CASSTGQGASQPQHF.

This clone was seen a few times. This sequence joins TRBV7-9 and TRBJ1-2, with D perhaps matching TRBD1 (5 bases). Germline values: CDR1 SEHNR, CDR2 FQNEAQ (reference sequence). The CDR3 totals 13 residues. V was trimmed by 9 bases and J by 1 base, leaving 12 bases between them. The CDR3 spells CARRGGFNYGYTF. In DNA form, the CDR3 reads TGTGCCAGGCGGGGGGGTTTTAACTATGGCTACACCTTC.

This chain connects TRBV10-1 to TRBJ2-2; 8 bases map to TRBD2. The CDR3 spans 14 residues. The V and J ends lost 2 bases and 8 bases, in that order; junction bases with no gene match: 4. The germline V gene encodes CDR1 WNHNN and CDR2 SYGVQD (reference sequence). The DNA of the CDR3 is TGCGCCAGCAGTGAGCGGGAGGGCCCGGGGGAGCTGTTTTTT. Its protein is CASSEREGPGELFF.

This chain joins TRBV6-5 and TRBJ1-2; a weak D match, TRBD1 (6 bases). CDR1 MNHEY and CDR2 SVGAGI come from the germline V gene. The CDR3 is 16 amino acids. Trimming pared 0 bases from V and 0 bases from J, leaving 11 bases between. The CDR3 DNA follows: TGTGCCAGCAGTTACTCAAAGACAGGAGCTAACTATGGCTACACCTTC. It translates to CASSYSKTGANYGYTF.

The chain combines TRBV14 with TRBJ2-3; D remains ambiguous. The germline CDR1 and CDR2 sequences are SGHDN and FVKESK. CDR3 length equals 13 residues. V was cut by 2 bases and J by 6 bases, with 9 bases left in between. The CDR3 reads CASSQWAVDTQYF. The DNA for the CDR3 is TGTGCCAGCAGCCAATGGGCTGTTGATACGCAGTATTTT. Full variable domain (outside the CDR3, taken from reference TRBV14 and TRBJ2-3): EAGVTQFPSHSVIEKGQTVTLRCDPISGHDNLYWYRRVMGKEIKFLLHFVKESKQDESGMPNNRFLAERTGGTYSTLKVQPAELEDSGVYFCASSQWAVDTQYFGPGTRLTVL.

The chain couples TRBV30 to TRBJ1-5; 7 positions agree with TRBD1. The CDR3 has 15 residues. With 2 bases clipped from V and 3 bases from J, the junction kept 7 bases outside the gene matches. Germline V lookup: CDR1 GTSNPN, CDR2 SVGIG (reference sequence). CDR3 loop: CAWSPPDRLNQPQHF. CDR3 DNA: TGTGCCTGGAGTCCCCCGGACAGGCTCAATCAGCCCCAGCATTTT. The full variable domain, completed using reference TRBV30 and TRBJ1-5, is SQTIHQWPATLVQPVGSPLSLECTVEGTSNPNLYWYRQAAGRGLQLLFYSVGIGQISSEVPQNLSASRPQDRQFILSSKKLLLSDSGFYLCAWSPPDRLNQPQHFGDGTRLSIL.

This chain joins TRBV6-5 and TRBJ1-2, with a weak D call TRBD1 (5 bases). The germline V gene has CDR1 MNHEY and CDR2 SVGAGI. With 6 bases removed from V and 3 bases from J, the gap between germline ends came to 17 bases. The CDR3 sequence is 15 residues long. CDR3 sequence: CASRILRGAYYGYTF. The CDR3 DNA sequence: TGTGCCAGCAGAATCCTAAGGGGCGCCTACTATGGCTACACCTTC.

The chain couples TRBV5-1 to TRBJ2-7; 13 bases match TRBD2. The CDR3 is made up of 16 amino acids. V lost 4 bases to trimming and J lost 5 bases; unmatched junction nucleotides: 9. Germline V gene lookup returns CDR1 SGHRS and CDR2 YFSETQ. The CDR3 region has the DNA TGCGCCAGCAGCCCAAGACTAGCGGGAGGAAGGGACGAGCAGTACTTC. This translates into CASSPRLAGGRDEQYF.